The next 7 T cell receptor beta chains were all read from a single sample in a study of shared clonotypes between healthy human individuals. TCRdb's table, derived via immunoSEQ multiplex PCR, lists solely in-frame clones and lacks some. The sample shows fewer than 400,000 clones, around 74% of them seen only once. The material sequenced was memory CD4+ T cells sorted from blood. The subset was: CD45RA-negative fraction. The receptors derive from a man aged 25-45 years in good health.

CDR3 sequence (DNA): TGTGCCAGCAGCTTGGGACATACCTACGAGCAGTACTTC. It specifies CASSLGHTYEQYF. The gene calls are TRBV7-2 and TRBJ2-7; TRBD1 is a possible D gene (6 bases). There are 13 residues in the CDR3. Per the germline V gene, CDR1 is SGHTA and CDR2 is FQGNSA. V was trimmed by 3 bases and J by 2 bases, leaving 8 bases between them. The whole variable domain, filled in from reference TRBV7-2 and TRBJ2-7, reads GAGVSQSPSNKVTEKGKDVELRCDPISGHTALYWYRQSLGQGLEFLIYFQGNSAPDKSGLPSDRFSAERTGGSVSTLTIQRTQQEDSAVYLCASSLGHTYEQYFGPGTRLTVT.

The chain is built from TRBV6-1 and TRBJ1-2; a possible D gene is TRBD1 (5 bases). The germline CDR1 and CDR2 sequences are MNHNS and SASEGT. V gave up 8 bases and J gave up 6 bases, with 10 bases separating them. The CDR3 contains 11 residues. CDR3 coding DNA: TGTGCCAGCTTACCACAGGATGGCTACACCTTC. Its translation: CASLPQDGYTF.

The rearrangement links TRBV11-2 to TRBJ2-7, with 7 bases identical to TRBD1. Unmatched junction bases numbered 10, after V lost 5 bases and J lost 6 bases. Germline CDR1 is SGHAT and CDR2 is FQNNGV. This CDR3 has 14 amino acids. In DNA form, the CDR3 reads TGTGCCAGCAGCACCCCCCGGGGACAGCTCGAGCAGTACTTC. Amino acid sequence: CASSTPRGQLEQYF.

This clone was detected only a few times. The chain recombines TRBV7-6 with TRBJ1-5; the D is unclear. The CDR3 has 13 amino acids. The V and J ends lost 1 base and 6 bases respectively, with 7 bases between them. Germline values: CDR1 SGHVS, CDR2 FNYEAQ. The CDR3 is CASSLGGGQPQHF. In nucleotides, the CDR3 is TGTGCCAGCAGCTTAGGGGGAGGTCAGCCCCAGCATTTT.

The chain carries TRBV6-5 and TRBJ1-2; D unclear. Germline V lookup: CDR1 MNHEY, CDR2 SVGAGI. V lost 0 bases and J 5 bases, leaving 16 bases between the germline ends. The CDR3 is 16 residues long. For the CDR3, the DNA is TGTGCCAGCAGTTACTCCATGTTAGGTTCAGAGTATGGCTACACCTTC. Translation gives CASSYSMLGSEYGYTF.

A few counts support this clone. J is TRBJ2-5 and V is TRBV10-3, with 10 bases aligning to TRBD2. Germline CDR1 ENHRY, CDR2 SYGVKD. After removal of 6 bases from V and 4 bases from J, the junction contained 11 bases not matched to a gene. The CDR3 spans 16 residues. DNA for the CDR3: TGTGCCATCAGAGCCTCTCTAGCGGGAGTTCGAGAGACCCAGTACTTC. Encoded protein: CAIRASLAGVRETQYF.

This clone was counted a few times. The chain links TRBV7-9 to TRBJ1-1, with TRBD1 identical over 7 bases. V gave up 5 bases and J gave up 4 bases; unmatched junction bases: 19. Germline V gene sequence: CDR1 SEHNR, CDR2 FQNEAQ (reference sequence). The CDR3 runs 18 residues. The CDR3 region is CASSASLPGPQGGTEAFF. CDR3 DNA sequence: TGTGCCAGCAGCGCCAGTCTTCCCGGGCCCCAGGGGGGCACTGAAGCTTTCTTT.